This T cell receptor (beta chain) appears in the sequencing data of a study of blood T cell repertoires in COVID-19. Whole-study context: Researchers got acute and convalescent COVID-19 samples from the United States, Italy and Spain.

Germline V gene sequence: CDR1 MNHNS, CDR2 SASEGT. The CDR3 contains 15 residues. V gave up 0 bases and J gave up 7 bases; unmatched junction bases: 8. TCRdb's table, derived via immunoSEQ multiplex PCR, lists solely in-frame clones and lacks some. The table shows under 350,000 clones, with roughly 83% occurring only once. The sequenced sample consisted of peripheral blood. The TCR sequence derives from a man aged 60 to 69 who had recovered from COVID-19. V gene TRBV6-1 combines with J gene TRBJ2-7, with 8 bases lining up with TRBD1. The CDR3 sequence: CASSEAGTGIGEQYF. As DNA, the CDR3 is TGTGCCAGCAGTGAAGCGGGGACAGGAATAGGGGAGCAGTACTTC.